The 32 T cell receptor beta chains below come from one sample, sequenced in a study of early T cells in non-severe SARS-CoV-2 infection. TCRdb reanalysed the 5' RACE reads using MiXCR and keeps one entry per CDR3 protein. Of approximately 81,000 distinct CDR3 sequences listed, 13% are singletons. Sequenced sample: whole blood. Every receptor here comes from an adult who was a healthcare worker with PCR-confirmed SARS-CoV-2 infection or an uninfected control (not recorded which).

This clonotype was observed a handful of times. The chain combines TRBV14 with TRBJ1-1; no clear D gene. The germline V and J ends were trimmed by 3 bases and 4 bases, with 18 bases remaining between them. CDR3 length: 16 residues. Germline CDR1 reads SGHDN; CDR2 reads FVKESK. CDR3 protein: CASSQYLGSVGTEAFF. CDR3 coding DNA: TGTGCCAGCAGCCAGTACCTAGGCTCGGTGGGCACTGAAGCTTTCTTT.

This clonotype was counted ten times or more. The chain joins TRBV29-1 to TRBJ1-1, with D possibly TRBD1 on 5 matching bases. CDR3 length: 17 amino acids. Germline V gene data show CDR1 as SQVTM and CDR2 as ANQGSEA. Trimming stripped 6 bases from V and 0 bases from J, with 23 bases between. Here the CDR3 reads CSVSSGSQGFLNTEAFF. The CDR3 coding sequence is TGCAGCGTATCCAGCGGGAGTCAGGGATTCTTGAACACTGAAGCTTTCTTT. Variable domain in full (rest from reference TRBV29-1 and TRBJ1-1): SAVISQKPSRDICQRGTSLTIQCQVDSQVTMMFWYRQQPGQSLTLIATANQGSEATYESGFVIDKFPISRPNLTFSTLTVSNMSPEDSSIYLCSVSSGSQGFLNTEAFFGQGTRLTVV.

The chain employs TRBV20-1 and TRBJ2-7; the D is unclear. This CDR3 has 11 residues. V lost 5 bases and J 7 bases, leaving 12 bases between the germline ends. Germline-derived CDR1 and CDR2 are DFQATT and SNEGSKA (reference sequence). CDR3 DNA: TGCAGTGCTGGCTTAGTTGCGGAGCAGTACTTC. This codes for CSAGLVAEQYF.

The table lists this clonotype with many counts. This rearrangement joins TRBV18 to TRBJ1-6, with a tentative D call TRBD1 (5 bases). V was clipped by 4 bases and J by 7 bases, with 14 bases between them. The CDR3 is made up of 15 amino acids. Germline V lookup: CDR1 KGHSH, CDR2 LQKENI. CDR3 residues: CASSRDAEGNSPLHF. The CDR3, as DNA: TGTGCCAGCTCACGGGACGCAGAGGGGAATTCACCCCTCCACTTT.

This chain connects TRBV3-1 to TRBJ1-1; no clear D gene. Germline-derived CDR1 and CDR2 are LGHDT and YNNKEL (reference sequence). The CDR3 runs 12 residues. Between the trimmed V and J ends, which lost 1 base and 10 bases, there was a span of 10 bases. The CDR3: CASSQASGGAFF. CDR3 bases: TGTGCCAGCAGCCAAGCTTCCGGTGGAGCTTTCTTT.

This clonotype was observed many times. The rearrangement joins TRBV20-1 to TRBJ2-1, with D tentatively TRBD1 (5 bases). This CDR3 is 12 amino acids long. Looked up from germline, CDR1 is DFQATT and CDR2 is SNEGSKA (reference sequence). Trimming left V 5 bases short and J 1 base short, with 6 bases between. In DNA, the CDR3 is TGCAGTGCTGACAGATCCTACAATGAGCAGTTCTTC. Its translation is CSADRSYNEQFF.

This clonotype was seen a few times. The chain links TRBV30 to TRBJ2-7; TRBD2 might be the D (5 bases). Germline CDR1 is GTSNPN and CDR2 is SVGIG (reference sequence). Trimming removed 0 bases from V and 6 bases from J, with 18 bases in between. This CDR3 is 15 amino acids long. The CDR3 nucleotides are TGTGCCTGGAGTGTATCATTAGCGAAGGGATCCGAGCAGTACTTC. As protein: CAWSVSLAKGSEQYF.

This clonotype was observed many times. The chain joins TRBV12-3 or TRBV12-4 to TRBJ2-1, with 9 bases aligning to TRBD2. The CDR3 loop spans 17 amino acids. Trimming cost V 2 bases and J 6 bases; bases outside gene matches: 11. The CDR3 coding sequence is TGTGCCAGCAGTTTATCGCGGAGACTAGCGGTATTCAATGAGCAGTTCTTC. Protein: CASSLSRRLAVFNEQFF.

This clonotype was seen a handful of times. The chain combines TRBV7-9 with TRBJ1-2; D is uncertain. Germline V gene lookup returns CDR1 SEHNR and CDR2 FQNEAQ (reference sequence). The CDR3 covers 15 residues. V gave up 2 bases and J gave up 2 bases, with 12 bases separating them. The CDR3 region is CASSLTGWRNYGYTF. The CDR3 nucleotides read TGTGCCAGCAGCTTAACGGGGTGGAGGAACTATGGCTACACCTTC.

The chain links TRBV7-9 to TRBJ2-3, with D perhaps matching TRBD1 or TRBD2 (5 bases each). V was pared by 0 bases and J by 1 base, with 8 bases between. This CDR3 is 15 amino acids long. Germline CDR1 and CDR2: SEHNR and FQNEAQ (reference sequence). The chain's CDR3 is CASSLAGRGTDTQYF. The DNA for the CDR3 is TGTGCCAGCAGCTTAGCGGGGCGGGGCACAGATACGCAGTATTTT. The full variable domain, with the rest looked up from reference TRBV7-9 and TRBJ2-3, is DTGVSQNPRHKITKRGQNVTFRCDPISEHNRLYWYRQTLGQGPEFLTYFQNEAQLEKSRLLSDRFSAERPKGSFSTLEIQRTEQGDSAMYLCASSLAGRGTDTQYFGPGTRLTVL.

Of note for this clonotype: A read error is possible here, since a much larger clone lies one base away. The chain uses TRBV5-1 and TRBJ1-1; D uncertain. Germline V gives CDR1 SGHRS, CDR2 YFSETQ. Trimming took off 0 bases at V and 1 base at J, with 13 bases between the two ends. CDR3 length: 16 residues. CDR3 coding DNA: TGCGCCAGCAGCTTGGGGGAAAGCACTACGAACACTGAAGCTTTCTTT. Translated: CASSLGESTTNTEAFF. Full variable domain (rest looked up from reference TRBV5-1 and TRBJ1-1): KAGVTQTPRYLIKTRGQQVTLSCSPISGHRSVSWYQQTPGQGLQFLFEYFSETQRNKGNFPGRFSGRQFSNSRSEMNVSTLELGDSALYLCASSLGESTTNTEAFFGQGTRLTVV.

In DNA form, the CDR3 reads TGCAGCGAGGGGGCAACTCCGGATACGCAGTATTTT. It encodes CSEGATPDTQYF. J is TRBJ2-3 and V is TRBV29-1; TRBD1 agrees at 7 bases. V trimming: 7 bases; J trimming: 6 bases; junction bases outside the gene matches: 7. Germline CDR1 is SQVTM and CDR2 is ANQGSEA. The CDR3 extends over 12 amino acids.

CDR3 coding DNA: TGTGCCAGCAGCCGGGACAGGCCGACTGGAAACACCATATATTTT. This codes for CASSRDRPTGNTIYF. This chain uses TRBV7-9 with TRBJ1-3; 8 nucleotides agree with TRBD1. Unmatched junction bases numbered 5, after V lost 5 bases and J lost 2 bases. The CDR3 is made up of 15 amino acids. Germline CDR1 and CDR2: SEHNR and FQNEAQ (reference sequence).

The chain uses TRBV3-1 and TRBJ1-2, with unresolved D. CDR1 is LGHDT, CDR2 YNNKEL, per germline (reference sequence). The ends were cut back, 3 bases at V and 4 bases at J, with 15 bases in the middle. The CDR3 sequence is 15 residues long. As DNA, the CDR3 is TGTGCCAGCAGCCACCGCACCGACGGAGCCTATGGCTACACCTTC. Translation: CASSHRTDGAYGYTF.

This clonotype was observed at least ten times. CDR3 residues: CSAQQGQETQYF. In nucleotides, the CDR3 is TGCAGTGCTCAACAGGGCCAAGAGACCCAGTACTTC. The V call is TRBV20-1, the J call TRBJ2-5; D perhaps matches TRBD1 (6 bases). The CDR3 spans 12 residues. From germline, CDR1 is DFQATT and CDR2 SNEGSKA (reference sequence). Trimming stripped 5 bases from V and 1 base from J, with 8 bases between.

The chain is built from TRBV11-2 and TRBJ2-3; D is perhaps TRBD1 (6 bases). This CDR3 spans 14 amino acids. The germline V and J ends were trimmed by 5 bases and 0 bases, with 9 bases remaining between them. The V gene's germline CDR1 is SGHAT and CDR2 FQNNGV. CDR3 region: CASSPGQSTDTQYF. DNA for the CDR3: TGTGCCAGCAGCCCAGGACAGAGCACAGATACGCAGTATTTT.

This clonotype was counted only a few times. The CDR3 DNA follows: TGTGCCAGCAGCTTATCCGACAGGGGTAGCGGTGGCTACACCTTC. Translated: CASSLSDRGSGGYTF. The rearrangement uses TRBV7-2 and TRBJ1-2; 8 nucleotides agree with TRBD1. V shed 2 bases, J shed 7 bases, and the junction held 9 bases outside the gene matches. This CDR3 spans 15 amino acids. Germline V gene sequence: CDR1 SGHTA, CDR2 FQGNSA.

This clonotype has a count of ten or more. The chain uses TRBV7-8 and TRBJ1-1, with unresolved D. This CDR3 has 13 residues. Trimming stripped 0 bases from V and 2 bases from J, with 4 bases between. Germline-derived CDR1 and CDR2 are SGHVS and FQNEAQ. The CDR3 coding sequence is TGTGCCAGCAGCTTAGCGCCCAACACTGAAGCTTTCTTT. As protein: CASSLAPNTEAFF. The full variable domain, rest sourced from reference TRBV7-8 and TRBJ1-1, is GAGVSQSPRYKVAKRGQDVALRCDPISGHVSLFWYQQALGQGPEFLTYFQNEAQLDKSGLPSDRFFAERPEGSVSTLKIQRTQQEDSAVYLCASSLAPNTEAFFGQGTRLTVV.

V and J are TRBV12-5 and TRBJ2-1; TRBD1 matches 11 bases. Germline lookup yields CDR1 LGHNT and CDR2 FRNRAP. V gave up 1 base and J gave up 7 bases; unmatched junction bases: 9. The CDR3 totals 17 residues. The CDR3 region is CASGLGSGTGGRNEQFF. Here the CDR3 DNA reads TGTGCTAGTGGTTTGGGCAGTGGGACAGGGGGTAGGAATGAGCAGTTCTTC.

This clonotype was counted only a few times. This chain links TRBV4-1 with TRBJ2-5; TRBD2 agrees at 10 bases. The germline gives CDR1 MGHRA, CDR2 YSYEKL. Unmatched junction bases numbered 2, after V lost 3 bases and J lost 4 bases. The CDR3 consists of 14 residues. CDR3 region: CASSHTSGVETQYF. The CDR3 DNA follows: TGCGCCAGCAGCCACACTAGCGGGGTAGAGACCCAGTACTTC.

This clonotype was found once. The rearrangement uses TRBV20-1 and TRBJ1-3, with a weak D call TRBD1 (5 bases). The V end lost 3 bases, the J end lost 6 bases, and 12 bases lay between the germline ends. This CDR3 is built from 13 residues. Germline values: CDR1 DFQATT, CDR2 SNEGSKA (reference sequence). CDR3 amino acids: CSARGRRANTIYF. The CDR3 coding sequence is TGCAGTGCTAGGGGACGGCGGGCAAACACCATATATTTT.

This clonotype has just a few counts. The chain carries TRBV7-3 and TRBJ2-3, with 9 bases lining up with TRBD2. Germline lookup yields CDR1 SGHTA and CDR2 FQGTGA. This CDR3 is built from 15 residues. The ends lost 2 bases at V and 6 bases at J; junction bases unmatched: 6. CDR3 coding DNA: TGTGCCAGCAGCTTAGTAGCGGGGGCAACGGATACGCAGTATTTT. Its protein product is CASSLVAGATDTQYF.

This clonotype was detected ten times or more. This chain links TRBV29-1 with TRBJ2-4; TRBD1 agrees at 7 bases. Germline CDR1 and CDR2: SQVTM and ANQGSEA. The length of the CDR3 is 13 residues. V trimming: 5 bases; J trimming: 7 bases; junction bases outside the gene matches: 8. CDR3 sequence (DNA): TGCAGCGTTATCGGGACAGCCATGAACATTCAGTACTTC. It encodes CSVIGTAMNIQYF.

This clonotype was recorded at least ten times. This chain connects TRBV11-1 to TRBJ2-5, with 14 bases aligning to TRBD2. This CDR3 comprises 16 residues. V shed 5 bases, J shed 4 bases, and the junction held 6 bases outside the gene matches. Germline-derived CDR1 and CDR2 are SGHAT and FQDESV (reference sequence). The chain's CDR3 is CASSLNGLAGGETQYF. The CDR3, as DNA: TGTGCCAGCAGCCTCAACGGACTAGCGGGAGGAGAGACCCAGTACTTC. Variable domain in full (rest from reference TRBV11-1 and TRBJ2-5): EAEVAQSPRYKITEKSQAVAFWCDPISGHATLYWYRQILGQGPELLVQFQDESVVDDSQLPKDRFSAERLKGVDSTLKIQPAELGDSAMYLCASSLNGLAGGETQYFGPGTRLLVL.

V gene TRBV9 combines with J gene TRBJ2-3; a possible D gene is TRBD2 (6 bases). V lost 4 bases and J lost 5, with 17 bases in between. The CDR3 is made up of 15 amino acids. In germline, CDR1 is SGDLS, CDR2 YYNGEE. The CDR3 protein is CASSLRRGGGDTQYF. CDR3 sequence (DNA): TGTGCCAGCAGCCTCCGACGGGGAGGAGGAGATACGCAGTATTTT.

The chain employs TRBV28 and TRBJ1-4; no clear D gene. From germline, CDR1 is MDHEN and CDR2 SYDVKM. This CDR3 region has 15 residues. V was clipped by 6 bases and J by 6 bases, with 17 bases between them. The CDR3 DNA reads as TGTGCCAGCAGCCCCCCCGGAGGGAGGTATGAAAAACTGTTTTTT. It translates to CASSPPGGRYEKLFF. The complete variable domain, with remaining parts taken from reference TRBV28 and TRBJ1-4, reads DVKVTQSSRYLVKRTGEKVFLECVQDMDHENMFWYRQDPGLGLRLIYFSYDVKMKEKGDIPEGYSVSREKKERFSLILESASTNQTSMYLCASSPPGGRYEKLFFGSGTQLSVL.

This clonotype has a handful of counts. V gene TRBV7-9 combines with J gene TRBJ1-5; 7 bases line up with TRBD1. With 5 bases clipped from V and 4 bases from J, the junction kept 5 bases outside the gene matches. The length of the CDR3 is 14 residues. Germline V gene sequence: CDR1 SEHNR, CDR2 FQNEAQ (reference sequence). CDR3 amino acids: CASSLEDRNQPQHF. The DNA for the CDR3 is TGTGCCAGCAGCCTAGAGGACAGGAATCAGCCCCAGCATTTT.

This clonotype has more than one count but fewer than ten. V usage is TRBV29-1 and J usage is TRBJ1-1; TRBD1 matches 11 bases. CDR1 is SQVTM, CDR2 ANQGSEA, per germline. V trimming: 6 bases; J trimming: 1 base; junction bases outside the gene matches: 4. The CDR3 has 14 amino acids. This CDR3 reads CSVDRGRGNTEAFF. In DNA, the CDR3 is TGCAGCGTGGACAGGGGGCGCGGGAACACTGAAGCTTTCTTT.

The chain employs TRBV5-1 and TRBJ2-3; TRBD1 is a possible D gene (6 bases). The tail of the sequence fits TRBJ1-5 better, so the J call may be wrong. The germline gives CDR1 SGHRS, CDR2 YFSETQ. This CDR3 has 14 residues. CDR3 in amino acids: CASSSRGSTDTQHF. The CDR3 DNA is TGCGCCAGCAGCTCCAGGGGTAGCACAGATACGCAGCATTTT.

DNA for the CDR3: TGCAGCGTTGATTCCTGGAACACTGAAGCTTTCTTT. Translated: CSVDSWNTEAFF. The gene calls are TRBV29-1 and TRBJ1-1; D gene ambiguous. The CDR3 has 12 residues. With 3 bases removed from V and 1 base from J, the gap between germline ends came to 6 bases. Germline CDR1 reads SQVTM; CDR2 reads ANQGSEA.

The sample holds many counts of this clonotype. This chain links TRBV9 with TRBJ1-4, with unresolved D. The germline V gene encodes CDR1 SGDLS and CDR2 YYNGEE. V was pared by 0 bases and J by 3 bases, with 9 bases between. CDR3 length: 15 amino acids. CDR3 nucleotide sequence: TGTGCCAGCAGCGTAGAGCGGATGCCTAATGAAAAACTGTTTTTT. This encodes CASSVERMPNEKLFF. The full variable domain, rest sourced from reference TRBV9 and TRBJ1-4, is DSGVTQTPKHLITATGQRVTLRCSPRSGDLSVYWYQQSLDQGLQFLIQYYNGEERAKGNILERFSAQQFPDLHSELNLSSLELGDSALYFCASSVERMPNEKLFFGSGTQLSVL.

This clonotype occurred a few times. The rearrangement links TRBV7-3 to TRBJ2-1, with D possibly matching TRBD2 (5 bases). Germline CDR1 and CDR2: SGHTA and FQGTGA. The length of the CDR3 is 14 residues. V was clipped by 1 base and J by 5 bases, with 9 bases between them. The CDR3 DNA is TGTGCCAGCAGCTTAATGGCGGGCCACAATGAGCAGTTCTTC. This translates into CASSLMAGHNEQFF.